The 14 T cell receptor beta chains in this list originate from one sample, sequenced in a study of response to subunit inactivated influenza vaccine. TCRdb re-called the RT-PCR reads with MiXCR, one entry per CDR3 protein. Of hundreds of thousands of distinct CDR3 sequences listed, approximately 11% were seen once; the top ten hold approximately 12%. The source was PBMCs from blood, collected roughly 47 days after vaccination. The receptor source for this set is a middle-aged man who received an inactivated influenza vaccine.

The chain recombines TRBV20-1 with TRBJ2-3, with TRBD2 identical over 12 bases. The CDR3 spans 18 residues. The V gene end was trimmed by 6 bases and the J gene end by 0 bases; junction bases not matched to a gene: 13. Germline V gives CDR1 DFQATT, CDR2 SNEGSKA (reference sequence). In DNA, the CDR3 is TGCAGTGCCCTGACGGGACTAGCGGGCGGGGGGAGCACAGATACGCAGTATTTT. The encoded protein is CSALTGLAGGGSTDTQYF.

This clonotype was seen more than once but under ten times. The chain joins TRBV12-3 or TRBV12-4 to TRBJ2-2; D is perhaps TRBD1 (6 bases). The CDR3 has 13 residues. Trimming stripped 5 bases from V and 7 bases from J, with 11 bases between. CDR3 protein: CASSIRQVGELFF. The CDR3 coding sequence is TGTGCCAGCAGTATCCGACAGGTCGGGGAGCTGTTTTTT.

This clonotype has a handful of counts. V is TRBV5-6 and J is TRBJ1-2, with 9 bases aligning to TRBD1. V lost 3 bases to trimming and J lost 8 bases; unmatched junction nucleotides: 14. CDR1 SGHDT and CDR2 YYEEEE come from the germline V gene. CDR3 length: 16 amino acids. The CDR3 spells CASSWQLDRGSGGYTF. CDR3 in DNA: TGTGCCAGCAGCTGGCAACTGGACAGGGGATCGGGCGGCTACACCTTC.

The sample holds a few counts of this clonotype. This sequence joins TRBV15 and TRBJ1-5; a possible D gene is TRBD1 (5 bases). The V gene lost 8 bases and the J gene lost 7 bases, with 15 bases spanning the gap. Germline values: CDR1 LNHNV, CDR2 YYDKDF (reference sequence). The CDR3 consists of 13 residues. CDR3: CATGQFLEQPQHF. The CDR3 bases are TGTGCCACCGGACAATTCTTGGAGCAGCCCCAGCATTTT.

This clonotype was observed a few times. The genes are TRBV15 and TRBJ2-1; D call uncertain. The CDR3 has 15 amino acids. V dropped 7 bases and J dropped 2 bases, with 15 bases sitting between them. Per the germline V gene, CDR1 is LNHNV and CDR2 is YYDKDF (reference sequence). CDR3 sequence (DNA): TGTGCCACCACCGACCCTTTATCGGCCTACAATGAGCAGTTCTTC. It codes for CATTDPLSAYNEQFF.

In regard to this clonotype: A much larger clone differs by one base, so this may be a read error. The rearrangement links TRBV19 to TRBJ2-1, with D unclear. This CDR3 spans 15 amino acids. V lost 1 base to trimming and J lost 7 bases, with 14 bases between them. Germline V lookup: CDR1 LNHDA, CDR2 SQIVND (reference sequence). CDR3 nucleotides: TGTGCCAGTAGTATAGGGGCTGGTATTAGTAATGAGCAGTTCTTC. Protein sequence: CASSIGAGISNEQFF. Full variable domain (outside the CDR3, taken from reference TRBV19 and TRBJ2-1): DGGITQSPKYLFRKEGQNVTLSCEQNLNHDAMYWYRQDPGQGLRLIYYSQIVNDFQKGDIAEGYSVSREKKESFPLTVTSAQKNPTAFYLCASSIGAGISNEQFFGPGTRLTVL.

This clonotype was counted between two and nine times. The CDR3 region is CASVARDRYGYTF. DNA for the CDR3: TGTGCCAGTGTCGCCCGGGACCGCTATGGCTACACCTTC. This chain connects TRBV12-3 or TRBV12-4 to TRBJ1-2; tentative D call: TRBD1 (5 bases). The CDR3 consists of 13 residues. Trimming took off 9 bases at V and 4 bases at J, with 15 bases between the two ends.

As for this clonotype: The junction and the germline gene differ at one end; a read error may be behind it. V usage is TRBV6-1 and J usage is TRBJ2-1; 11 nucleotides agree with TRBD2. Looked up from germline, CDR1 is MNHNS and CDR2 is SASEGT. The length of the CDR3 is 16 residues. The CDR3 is CASREAGLAGYNEQFF. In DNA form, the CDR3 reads TGTGCCAGCAGAGAAGCCGGACTAGCGGGTTACAATGAGCAGTTCTTC.

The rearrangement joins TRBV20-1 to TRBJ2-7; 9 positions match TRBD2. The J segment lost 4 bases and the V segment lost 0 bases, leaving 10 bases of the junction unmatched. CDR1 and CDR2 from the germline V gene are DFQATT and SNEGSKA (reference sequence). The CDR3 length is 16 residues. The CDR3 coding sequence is TGCAGTGCTAGAGATACCCGACTAGCGGTAGGTTACGAGCAGTACTTC. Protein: CSARDTRLAVGYEQYF.

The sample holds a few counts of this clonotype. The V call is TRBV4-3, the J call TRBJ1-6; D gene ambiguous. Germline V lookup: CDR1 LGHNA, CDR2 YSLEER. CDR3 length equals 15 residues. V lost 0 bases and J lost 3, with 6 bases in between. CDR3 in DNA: TGCGCCAGCAGCCAAGACCCCGACTATAATTCACCCCTCCACTTT. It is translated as CASSQDPDYNSPLHF.

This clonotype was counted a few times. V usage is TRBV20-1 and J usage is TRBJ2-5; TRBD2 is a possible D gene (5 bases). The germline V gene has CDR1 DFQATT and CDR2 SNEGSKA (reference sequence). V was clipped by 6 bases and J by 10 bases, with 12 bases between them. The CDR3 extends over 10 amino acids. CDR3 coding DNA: TGCAGTGCGAAGTGGACTTTCCAGTACTTC. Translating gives CSAKWTFQYF.

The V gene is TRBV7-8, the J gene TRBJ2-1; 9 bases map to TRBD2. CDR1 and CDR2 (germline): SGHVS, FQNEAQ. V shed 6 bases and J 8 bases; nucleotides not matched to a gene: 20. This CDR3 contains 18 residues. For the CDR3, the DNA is TGTGCCAGCAGGGGCCTGGGAGCGGGAGGACCCCTGGACCATGAGCAGTTCTTC. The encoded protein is CASRGLGAGGPLDHEQFF.

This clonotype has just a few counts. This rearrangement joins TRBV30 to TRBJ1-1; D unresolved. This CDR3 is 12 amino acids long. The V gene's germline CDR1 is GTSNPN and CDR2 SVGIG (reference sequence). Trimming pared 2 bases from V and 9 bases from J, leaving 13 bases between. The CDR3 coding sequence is TGTGCCTGGAGTTTTATGGGCGGGCAAGCTTTCTTT. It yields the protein CAWSFMGGQAFF.

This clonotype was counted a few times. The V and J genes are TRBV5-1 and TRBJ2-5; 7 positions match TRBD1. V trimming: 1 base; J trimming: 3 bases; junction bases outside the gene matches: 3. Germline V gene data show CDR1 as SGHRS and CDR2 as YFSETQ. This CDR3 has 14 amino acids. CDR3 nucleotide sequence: TGCGCCAGCAGCTTGCAGACAGGGAAAGAGACCCAGTACTTC. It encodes CASSLQTGKETQYF.